This TCR beta chain was sequenced in a study of cytomegalovirus exposure and HLA in healthy donors. Study summary: Early release data held 85 million or so unique TCRs from HLA-typed donors.

The study ran its PCR with 60 Vbeta and 13 Jbeta primers. Only in-frame clones appear in the TCRdb table, and some are missing; sequencing was by immunoSEQ multiplex PCR. The table lists roughly 120,000 clones, 80% to 90% of them singletons. This clone has a handful of counts. What it binds is unknown. Study-wide points: Some TCR beta chains (164 of them) were listed as cytomegalovirus-associated.

V shed 6 bases, J shed 2 bases, and the junction held 3 bases outside the gene matches. The CDR3 sequence is 13 residues long. Germline CDR1 reads MDHEN; CDR2 reads SYDVKM. The chain is built from TRBV28 and TRBJ1-1, with 7 positions matching TRBD1. The source material was PBMCs. This TCR was sampled from a woman aged 25-40 years in good health and CMV-seronegative. The CDR3 DNA reads TGTGCCAGCAGACGACAGGGAAACACTGAAGCTTTCTTT. The encoded protein is CASRRQGNTEAFF.